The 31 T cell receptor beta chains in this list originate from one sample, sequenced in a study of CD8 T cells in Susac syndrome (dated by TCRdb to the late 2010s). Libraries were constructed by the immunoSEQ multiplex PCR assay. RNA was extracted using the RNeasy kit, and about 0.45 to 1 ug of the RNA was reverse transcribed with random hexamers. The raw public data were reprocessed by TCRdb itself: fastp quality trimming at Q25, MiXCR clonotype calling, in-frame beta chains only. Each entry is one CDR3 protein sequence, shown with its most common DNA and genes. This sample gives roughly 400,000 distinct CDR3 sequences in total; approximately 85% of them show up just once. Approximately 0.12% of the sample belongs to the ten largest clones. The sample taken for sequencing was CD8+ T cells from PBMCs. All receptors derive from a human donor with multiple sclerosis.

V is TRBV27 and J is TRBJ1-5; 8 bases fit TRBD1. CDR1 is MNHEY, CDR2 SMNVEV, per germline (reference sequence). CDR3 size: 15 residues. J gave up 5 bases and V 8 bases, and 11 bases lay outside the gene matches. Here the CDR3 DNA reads TGTGCCAGCGGAACTGACAGGGGTGGCGATCAGCCCCAGCATTTT. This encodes CASGTDRGGDQPQHF.

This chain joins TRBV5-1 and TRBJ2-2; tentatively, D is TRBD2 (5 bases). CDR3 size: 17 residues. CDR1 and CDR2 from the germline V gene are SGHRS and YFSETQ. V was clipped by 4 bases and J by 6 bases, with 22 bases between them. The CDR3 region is CASSGLPDSLSSGELFF. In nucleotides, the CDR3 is TGCGCCAGCAGCGGCCTCCCGGACTCCTTAAGCTCCGGGGAGCTGTTTTTT.

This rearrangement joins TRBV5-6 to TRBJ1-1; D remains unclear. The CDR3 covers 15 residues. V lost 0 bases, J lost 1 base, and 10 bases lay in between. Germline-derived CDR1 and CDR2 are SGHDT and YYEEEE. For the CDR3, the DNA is TGTGCCAGCAGCTTGGACCCGGACGGGAACACTGAAGCTTTCTTT. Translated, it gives CASSLDPDGNTEAFF.

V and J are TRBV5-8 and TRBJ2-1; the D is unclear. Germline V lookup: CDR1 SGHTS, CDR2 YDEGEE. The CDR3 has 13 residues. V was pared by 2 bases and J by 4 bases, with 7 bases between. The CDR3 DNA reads TGTGCCAGCAGCTTCTCCAAGTACAATGAGCAGTTCTTC. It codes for CASSFSKYNEQFF.

The CDR3 bases are TGTGCCACCAGCAGTACTCCGGGGGTTTTGAACACTGAAGCTTTCTTT. This sequence encodes CATSSTPGVLNTEAFF. The chain carries TRBV15 and TRBJ1-1; D possibly corresponds to TRBD1 (5 bases). V was clipped by 3 bases and J by 0 bases, with 14 bases between them. CDR1 LNHNV and CDR2 YYDKDF come from the germline V gene (reference sequence). The CDR3 contains 16 residues.

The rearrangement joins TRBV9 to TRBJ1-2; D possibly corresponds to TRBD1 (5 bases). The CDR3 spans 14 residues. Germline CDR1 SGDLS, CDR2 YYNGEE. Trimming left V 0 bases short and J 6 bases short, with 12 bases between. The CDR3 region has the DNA TGTGCCAGCAGCGTAGTTGACAGCCCTCATGGCTACACCTTC. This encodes CASSVVDSPHGYTF.

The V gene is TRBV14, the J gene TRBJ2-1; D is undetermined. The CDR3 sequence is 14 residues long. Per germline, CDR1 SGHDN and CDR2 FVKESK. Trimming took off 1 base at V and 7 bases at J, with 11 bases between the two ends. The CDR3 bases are TGTGCCAGCAGCCAAGTCCCAGGTTGGAATGAGCAGTTCTTC. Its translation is CASSQVPGWNEQFF.

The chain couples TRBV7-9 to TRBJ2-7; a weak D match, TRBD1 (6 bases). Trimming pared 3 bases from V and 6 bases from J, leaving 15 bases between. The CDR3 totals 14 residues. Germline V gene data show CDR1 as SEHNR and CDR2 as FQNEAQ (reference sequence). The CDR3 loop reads CASSLTGLGLEQYF. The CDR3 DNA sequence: TGTGCCAGCAGCTTGACAGGCCTTGGGCTCGAGCAGTACTTC.

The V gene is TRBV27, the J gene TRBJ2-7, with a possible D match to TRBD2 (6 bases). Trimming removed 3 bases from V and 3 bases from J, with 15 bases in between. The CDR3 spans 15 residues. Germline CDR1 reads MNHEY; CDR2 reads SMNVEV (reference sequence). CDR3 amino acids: CASSFQDPGLYEQYF. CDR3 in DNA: TGTGCCAGCAGTTTTCAGGACCCGGGACTCTACGAGCAGTACTTC.

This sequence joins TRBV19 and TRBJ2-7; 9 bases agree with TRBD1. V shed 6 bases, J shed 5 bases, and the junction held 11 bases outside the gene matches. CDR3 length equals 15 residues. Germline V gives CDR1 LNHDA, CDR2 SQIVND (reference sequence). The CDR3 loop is CASSTLGTGLDEQYF. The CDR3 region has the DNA TGTGCCAGTAGCACATTAGGGACAGGGCTTGACGAGCAGTACTTC.

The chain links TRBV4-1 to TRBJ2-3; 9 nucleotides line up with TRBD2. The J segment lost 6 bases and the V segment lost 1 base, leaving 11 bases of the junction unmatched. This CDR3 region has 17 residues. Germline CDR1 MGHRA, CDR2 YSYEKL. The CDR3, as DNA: TGCGCCAGCAGCCAAGCTCCGCCGGGACTAGCAGCGGATACGCAGTATTTT. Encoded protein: CASSQAPPGLAADTQYF.

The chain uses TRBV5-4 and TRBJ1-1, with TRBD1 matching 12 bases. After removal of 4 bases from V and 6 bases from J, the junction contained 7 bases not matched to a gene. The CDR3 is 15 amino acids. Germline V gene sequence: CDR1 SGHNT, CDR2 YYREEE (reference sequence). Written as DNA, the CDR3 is TGTGCCAGCAGCGGCCCGGGACAGGGGGCTGCTGAAGCTTTCTTT. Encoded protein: CASSGPGQGAAEAFF.

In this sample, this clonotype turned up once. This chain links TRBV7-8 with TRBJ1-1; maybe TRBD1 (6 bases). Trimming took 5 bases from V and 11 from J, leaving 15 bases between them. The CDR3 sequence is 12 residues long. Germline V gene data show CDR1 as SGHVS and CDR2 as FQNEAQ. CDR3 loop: CASSRPGARAFF. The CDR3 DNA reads TGTGCCAGCAGCAGACCGGGGGCTAGGGCTTTCTTT.

CDR3 bases: TGTGCCAGCAGCCGCACTCCCGGGACAGGGGGGCACGAGCAGTACTTC. Translation: CASSRTPGTGGHEQYF. The chain joins TRBV6-1 to TRBJ2-7; 11 bases are shared with TRBD1. V gave up 6 bases and J gave up 5 bases; unmatched junction bases: 12. The length of the CDR3 is 16 residues. Looked up from germline, CDR1 is MNHNS and CDR2 is SASEGT.

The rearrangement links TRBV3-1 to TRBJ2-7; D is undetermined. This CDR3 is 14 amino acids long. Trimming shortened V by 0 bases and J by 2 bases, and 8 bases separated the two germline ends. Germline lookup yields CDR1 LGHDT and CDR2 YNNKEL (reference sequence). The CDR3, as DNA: TGTGCCAGCAGCCAAGATCTGGGCACCTACGAGCAGTACTTC. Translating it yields CASSQDLGTYEQYF.

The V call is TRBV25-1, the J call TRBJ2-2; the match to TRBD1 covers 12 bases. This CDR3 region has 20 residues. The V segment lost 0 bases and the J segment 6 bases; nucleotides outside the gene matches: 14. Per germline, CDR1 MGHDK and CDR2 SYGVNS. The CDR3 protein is CASSEYFLRGQGAAAGELFF. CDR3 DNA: TGTGCCAGCAGTGAATATTTTTTAAGGGGACAGGGGGCAGCCGCCGGGGAGCTGTTTTTT.

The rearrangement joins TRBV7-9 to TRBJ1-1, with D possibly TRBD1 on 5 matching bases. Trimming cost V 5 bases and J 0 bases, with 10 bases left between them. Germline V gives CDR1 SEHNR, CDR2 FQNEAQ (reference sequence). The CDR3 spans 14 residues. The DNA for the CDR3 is TGTGCCAGCAGCGGAGACAGTCTGAACACTGAAGCTTTCTTT. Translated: CASSGDSLNTEAFF.

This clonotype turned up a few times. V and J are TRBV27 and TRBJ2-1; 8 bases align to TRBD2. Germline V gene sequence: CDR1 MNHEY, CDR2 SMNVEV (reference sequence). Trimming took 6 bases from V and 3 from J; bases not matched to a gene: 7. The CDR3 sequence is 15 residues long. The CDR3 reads CASSFTSGGYNEQFF. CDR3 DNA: TGTGCCAGCAGCTTCACTAGCGGAGGCTACAATGAGCAGTTCTTC.

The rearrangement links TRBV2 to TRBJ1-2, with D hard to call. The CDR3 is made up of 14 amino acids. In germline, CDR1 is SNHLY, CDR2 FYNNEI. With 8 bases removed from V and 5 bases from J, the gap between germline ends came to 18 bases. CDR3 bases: TGTGCCAGCTACGACTCTGAACATATTTATGGCTACACCTTC. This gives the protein CASYDSEHIYGYTF. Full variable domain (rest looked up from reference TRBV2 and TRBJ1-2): EPEVTQTPSHQVTQMGQEVILRCVPISNHLYFYWYRQILGQKVEFLVSFYNNEISEKSEIFDDQFSVERPDGSNFTLKIRSTKLEDSAMYFCASYDSEHIYGYTFGSGTRLTVV.

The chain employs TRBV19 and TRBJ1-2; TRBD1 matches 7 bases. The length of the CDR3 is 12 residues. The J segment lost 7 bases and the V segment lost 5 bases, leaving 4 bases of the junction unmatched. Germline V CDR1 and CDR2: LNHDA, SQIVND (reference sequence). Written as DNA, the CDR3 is TGTGCCAGTAGTTTCACAGGGGTTGGCTACACCTTC. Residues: CASSFTGVGYTF.

In DNA form, the CDR3 reads TGTGCCAGCTCACCAAGGTCCGAGGCCGACGTCCAAGAGACCCAGTACTTC. Protein: CASSPRSEADVQETQYF. The chain has TRBV18 and TRBJ2-5; the D is unclear. Germline CDR1 reads KGHSH; CDR2 reads LQKENI. V lost 2 bases to trimming and J lost 1 base, with 17 bases between them. The CDR3 loop spans 17 amino acids.

CDR3 loop: CSAPPLLLAGPYEQYF. The CDR3, as DNA: TGCAGTGCTCCCCCTCTACTACTAGCGGGACCATACGAGCAGTACTTC. This sequence joins TRBV20-1 and TRBJ2-7; TRBD2 matches 10 bases. With 5 bases clipped from V and 4 bases from J, the junction kept 14 bases outside the gene matches. This CDR3 is built from 16 residues. The germline CDR1 and CDR2 sequences are DFQATT and SNEGSKA (reference sequence).

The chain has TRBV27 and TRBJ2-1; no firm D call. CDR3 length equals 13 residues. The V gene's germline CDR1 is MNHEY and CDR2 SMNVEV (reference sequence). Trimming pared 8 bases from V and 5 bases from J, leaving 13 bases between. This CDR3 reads CASHHRADNEQFF. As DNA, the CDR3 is TGTGCCAGCCACCATAGGGCTGACAATGAGCAGTTCTTC.

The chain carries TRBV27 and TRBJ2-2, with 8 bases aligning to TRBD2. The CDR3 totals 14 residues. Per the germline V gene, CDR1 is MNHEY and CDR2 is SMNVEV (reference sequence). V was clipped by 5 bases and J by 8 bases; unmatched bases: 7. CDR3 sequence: CASSPGLESGELFF. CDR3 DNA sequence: TGTGCCAGCAGTCCGGGACTAGAGTCGGGGGAGCTGTTTTTT.

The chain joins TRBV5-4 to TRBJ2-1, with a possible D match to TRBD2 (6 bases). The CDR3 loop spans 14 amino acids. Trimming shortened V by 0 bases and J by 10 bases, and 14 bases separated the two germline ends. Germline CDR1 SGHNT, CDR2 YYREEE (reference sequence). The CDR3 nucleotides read TGTGCCAGCAGCTTGGCCGGGACTTTCGGGGAGCAGTTCTTC. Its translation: CASSLAGTFGEQFF. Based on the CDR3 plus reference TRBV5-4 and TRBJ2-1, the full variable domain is ETGVTQSPTHLIKTRGQQVTLRCSSQSGHNTVSWYQQALGQGPQFIFQYYREEENGRGNFPPRFSGLQFPNYSSELNVNALELDDSALYLCASSLAGTFGEQFFGPGTRLTVL.

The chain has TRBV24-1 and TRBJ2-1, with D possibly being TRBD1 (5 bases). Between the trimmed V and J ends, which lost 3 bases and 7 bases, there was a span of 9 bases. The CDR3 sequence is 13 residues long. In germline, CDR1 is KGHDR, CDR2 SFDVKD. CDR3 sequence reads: CATSDLTENEQFF. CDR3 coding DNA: TGTGCCACCAGTGATCTGACAGAGAATGAGCAGTTCTTC.

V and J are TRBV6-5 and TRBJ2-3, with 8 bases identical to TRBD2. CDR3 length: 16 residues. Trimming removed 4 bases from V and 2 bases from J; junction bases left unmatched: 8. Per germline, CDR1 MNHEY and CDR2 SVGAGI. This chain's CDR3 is CASSSPGLGPTDTQYF. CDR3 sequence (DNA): TGTGCCAGCAGTTCCCCGGGACTAGGCCCCACAGATACGCAGTATTTT.

The CDR3 sequence is CSVEGRGRVDEQFF. The CDR3 region has the DNA TGCAGCGTTGAAGGCAGGGGGCGCGTGGATGAGCAGTTCTTC. This chain connects TRBV29-1 to TRBJ2-1, with 8 bases matching TRBD1. The CDR3 runs 14 residues. Germline loops: CDR1 SQVTM, CDR2 ANQGSEA. J gave up 8 bases and V 1 base, and 7 bases lay outside the gene matches.

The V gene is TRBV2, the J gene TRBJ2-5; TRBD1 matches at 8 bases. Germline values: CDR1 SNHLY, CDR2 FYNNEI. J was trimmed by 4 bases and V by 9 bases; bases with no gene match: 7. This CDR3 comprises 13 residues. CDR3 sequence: CARTGAEGETQYF. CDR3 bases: TGTGCCAGGACAGGGGCCGAAGGAGAGACCCAGTACTTC. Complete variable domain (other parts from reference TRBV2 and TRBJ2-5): EPEVTQTPSHQVTQMGQEVILRCVPISNHLYFYWYRQILGQKVEFLVSFYNNEISEKSEIFDDQFSVERPDGSNFTLKIRSTKLEDSAMYFCARTGAEGETQYFGPGTRLLVL.

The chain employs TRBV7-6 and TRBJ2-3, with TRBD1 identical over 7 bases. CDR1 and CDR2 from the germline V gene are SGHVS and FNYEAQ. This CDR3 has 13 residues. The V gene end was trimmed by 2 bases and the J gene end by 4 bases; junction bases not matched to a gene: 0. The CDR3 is CASSLTGADTQYF. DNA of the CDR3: TGTGCCAGCAGCTTAACAGGGGCAGATACGCAGTATTTT.

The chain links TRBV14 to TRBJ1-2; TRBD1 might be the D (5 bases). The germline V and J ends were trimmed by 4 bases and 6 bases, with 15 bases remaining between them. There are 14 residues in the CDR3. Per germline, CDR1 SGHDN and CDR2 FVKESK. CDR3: CASSRTGVPNGYTF. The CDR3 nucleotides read TGTGCCAGCAGCCGGACGGGGGTCCCTAATGGCTACACCTTC.